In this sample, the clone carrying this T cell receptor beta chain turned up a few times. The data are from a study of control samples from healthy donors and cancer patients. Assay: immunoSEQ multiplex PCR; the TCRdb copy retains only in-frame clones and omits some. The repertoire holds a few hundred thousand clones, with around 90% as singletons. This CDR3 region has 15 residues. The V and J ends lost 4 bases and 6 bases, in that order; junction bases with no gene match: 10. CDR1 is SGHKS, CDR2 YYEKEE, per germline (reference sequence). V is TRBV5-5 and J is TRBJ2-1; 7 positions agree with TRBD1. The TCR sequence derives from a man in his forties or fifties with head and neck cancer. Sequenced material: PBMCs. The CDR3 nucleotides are TGTGCCAGCAGCCTAGAGACAGGGCTATTCAATGAGCAGTTCTTC. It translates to CASSLETGLFNEQFF.